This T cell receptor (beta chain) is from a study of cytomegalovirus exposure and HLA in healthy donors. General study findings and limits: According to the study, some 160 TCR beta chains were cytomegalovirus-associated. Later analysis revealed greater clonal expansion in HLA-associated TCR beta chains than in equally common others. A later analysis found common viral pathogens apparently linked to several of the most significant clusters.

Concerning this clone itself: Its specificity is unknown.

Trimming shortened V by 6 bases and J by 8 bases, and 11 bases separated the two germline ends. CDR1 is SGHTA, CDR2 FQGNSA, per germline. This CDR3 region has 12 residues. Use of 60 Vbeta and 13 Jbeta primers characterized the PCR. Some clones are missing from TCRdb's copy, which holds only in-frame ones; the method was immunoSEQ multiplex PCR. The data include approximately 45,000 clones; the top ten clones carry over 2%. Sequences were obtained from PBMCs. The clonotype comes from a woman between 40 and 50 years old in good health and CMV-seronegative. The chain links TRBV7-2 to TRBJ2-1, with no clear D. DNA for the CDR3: TGTGCCAGCAGATTAACTGGTGATGAGCAGTTCTTC. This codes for CASRLTGDEQFF.